This T cell receptor beta chain was recovered during a study of blood T cell repertoires in COVID-19. Turning to the study itself: Sites across the United States, Italy and Spain contributed samples from acute and convalescent COVID-19. T cells, B-cell-depleted T cells, or PBMCs supplied cDNA or gDNA.

Original processing methods: Reference gene primer amplification gave estimated nucleated cell counts. Clones were read by immunoSEQ multiplex PCR, and TCRdb kept only the in-frame ones, dropping some. The DNA gave D and trimming, while V, J and clone size come from that table. The repertoire consists of just over 250,000 clones, with about 87% occurring once and the leading ten covering roughly a tenth. Followed over time, Seattle patients had been enrolled while infection was active. Germline V gene data show CDR1 as MNHNY and CDR2 as SVGAGI (reference sequence). V trimming: 2 bases; J trimming: 5 bases; junction bases outside the gene matches: 3. There are 15 residues in the CDR3.

The specimen was peripheral blood. This sequence was found in a woman aged 70-85 years with COVID-19, enrolled during active disease. This sequence joins TRBV6-6 and TRBJ1-4; 9 bases map to TRBD1. The CDR3 bases are TGTGCCAGCAGTTACCCGGACAGGGGAAATGAAAAACTGTTTTTT. Its translation is CASSYPDRGNEKLFF.